The entry below gives a single TCR beta chain sequence along with its context. Only in-frame clones appear in the TCRdb table, and some are missing; sequencing was by immunoSEQ multiplex PCR. This sample has 88,000 or so clones, with 85% found just once. This entry is derived from a study of blood T cell repertoires in COVID-19. This CDR3 has 16 residues. V shed 0 bases and J 1 base; nucleotides not matched to a gene: 4. Germline lookup yields CDR1 SGDLS and CDR2 YYNGEE. The sequence was collected from a man between 60 and 75 years old with acute or convalescent COVID-19. The sample taken for sequencing was peripheral blood. This chain links TRBV9 with TRBJ2-3; 8 bases fit TRBD2. The chain's CDR3 is CASSVGSAGGTDTQYF. CDR3 coding DNA: TGTGCCAGCAGCGTAGGTTCAGCGGGGGGCACAGATACGCAGTATTTT.